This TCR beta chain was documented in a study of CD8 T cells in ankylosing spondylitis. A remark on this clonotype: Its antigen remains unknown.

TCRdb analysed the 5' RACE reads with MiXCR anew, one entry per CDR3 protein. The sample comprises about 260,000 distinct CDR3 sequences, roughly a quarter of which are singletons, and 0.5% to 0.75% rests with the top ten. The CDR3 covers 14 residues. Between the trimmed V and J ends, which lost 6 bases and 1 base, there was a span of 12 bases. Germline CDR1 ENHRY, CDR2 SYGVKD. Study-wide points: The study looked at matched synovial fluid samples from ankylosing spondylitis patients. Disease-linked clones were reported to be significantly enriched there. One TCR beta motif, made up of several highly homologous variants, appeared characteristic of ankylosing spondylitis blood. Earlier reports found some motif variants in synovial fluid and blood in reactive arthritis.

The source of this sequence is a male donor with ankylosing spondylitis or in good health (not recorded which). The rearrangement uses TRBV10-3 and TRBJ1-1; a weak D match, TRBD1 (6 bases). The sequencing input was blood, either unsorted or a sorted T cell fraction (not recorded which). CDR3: CAISQQGGNTEAFF. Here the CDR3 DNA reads TGTGCCATCAGCCAACAGGGAGGGAACACTGAAGCTTTCTTT.